These 19 T cell receptor beta chains came from one sample sequenced in a study of regulatory T cells in long-lasting Graves disease. This sample's time point: newly diagnosed GD, antithyroid drugs for less than 3 months. Following extraction of RNA from PBMCs, that RNA was used to make the TCR library. Through Arm-PCR of CDR3 regions and iRepertoire HTBI primers, TCR beta libraries were built. MiXCR, run by TCRdb on the multiplex PCR reads, gives a single entry per CDR3 protein. This sample has over 350,000 distinct CDR3 sequences, with about 15% found just once. This same sample was also taken into another study, of T cells in Graves' hyperthyroidism and ophthalmopathy.

Sample: peripheral blood mononuclear cells (PBMCs), taken at new diagnosis, from a patient treated with antithyroid drugs. Source of these receptors: a woman in her 40s with Graves disease.

This clonotype has a count of ten or more. The chain links TRBV7-9 to TRBJ2-3; unclear D gene. V lost 3 bases, J lost 0 bases, and 13 bases lay in between. Germline V lookup: CDR1 SEHNR, CDR2 FQNEAQ (reference sequence). The CDR3 covers 16 residues. The CDR3 spells CASSFGTLTSTDTQYF. In DNA, the CDR3 is TGTGCCAGCAGCTTCGGTACACTAACTAGCACAGATACGCAGTATTTT.

As to this clonotype: A much larger clone lies a single base off, so this may be a read error. The rearrangement uses TRBV28 and TRBJ1-5; unclear D gene. Germline V gene data show CDR1 as MDHEN and CDR2 as SYDVKM. The CDR3 extends over 15 amino acids. Trimming took 1 base from V and 3 from J, leaving 10 bases between them. The CDR3 sequence: CASSLSRGVNQPQHF. CDR3 in DNA: TGTGCCAGCAGTTTATCCCGGGGTGTCAATCAGCCCCAGCATTTT. The full variable domain, completed using reference TRBV28 and TRBJ1-5, is DVKVTQSSRYLVKRTGEKVFLECVQDMDHENMFWYRQDPGLGLRLIYFSYDVKMKEKGDIPEGYSVSREKKERFSLILESASTNQTSMYLCASSLSRGVNQPQHFGDGTRLSIL.

Here the CDR3 DNA reads TGTGCCAGCAGTTACTCGATTCAACCTAATGAGCAGTTCTTC. This translates into CASSYSIQPNEQFF. V is TRBV6-5 and J is TRBJ2-1; D unclear. CDR1 and CDR2 from the germline V gene are MNHEY and SVGAGI. V was pared by 0 bases and J by 7 bases, with 10 bases between. The length of the CDR3 is 14 residues.

About this clonotype itself: A read error may explain this, as a much larger clone is one base away. This sequence joins TRBV27 and TRBJ2-1; either TRBD1 or TRBD2 may fit D (6 bases each). Germline V gene sequence: CDR1 MNHEY, CDR2 SMNVEV (reference sequence). The CDR3 has 15 residues. V was shortened by 4 bases and J by 2 bases, with 12 bases between the two germline ends. The CDR3 is CASSSRGHTYNEQFF. CDR3 DNA: TGTGCCAGCAGTTCGCGGGGACATACCTACAATGAGCAGTTCTTC.

As to this clonotype: This may come from a read error, since a much larger clone is one base off. The chain uses TRBV5-1 and TRBJ2-2, with D perhaps being TRBD1 or TRBD2 (5 bases each). CDR3 size: 14 residues. The germline CDR1 and CDR2 sequences are SGHRS and YFSETQ. In nucleotides, the CDR3 is TGCGCCAGCAGCTTGGAAGGGGTCACCGGGGAGCTGTCTTTT. Amino acid sequence: CASSLEGVTGELSF.

This clonotype has more than one count but fewer than ten. The chain combines TRBV28 with TRBJ2-1; 8 bases line up with TRBD2. Germline values: CDR1 MDHEN, CDR2 SYDVKM. The CDR3 contains 14 residues. V shed 7 bases and J 8 bases; nucleotides not matched to a gene: 10. CDR3 amino acids: CASNFKREMDEQFF. The CDR3 DNA follows: TGTGCCAGCAATTTCAAGCGGGAGATGGATGAGCAGTTCTTC.

The CDR3 DNA reads TGTGCCTGGAGCGGGCTACAAGTAAATGAGCAGTTCTTC. Residues: CAWSGLQVNEQFF. The chain recombines TRBV30 with TRBJ2-1; D remains ambiguous. CDR1 and CDR2 (germline): GTSNPN, SVGIG (reference sequence). Trimming stripped 3 bases from V and 7 bases from J, with 13 bases between. The CDR3 length is 13 residues.

This clonotype was found a few times. Just one base apart from a much larger clone, this may be a read error. The chain combines TRBV12-3 or TRBV12-4 with TRBJ1-2; D ambiguous. Trimming removed 2 bases at V and 8 bases at J, with 15 bases between. The CDR3 covers 14 residues. The CDR3 nucleotides are TGTGCCAGCAGTTTAATTAACACCCCGACGGGCTACACCTTC. Amino acids: CASSLINTPTGYTF.

This chain joins TRBV24-1 and TRBJ2-1; maybe TRBD1 (5 bases). V was pared by 0 bases and J by 9 bases, with 5 bases between. The CDR3 runs 12 residues. Germline V gives CDR1 KGHDR, CDR2 SFDVKD. The DNA of the CDR3 is TGTGCCACCAGTGATTTGCAGGGTGAGCAGTTCTTC. Translated, it gives CATSDLQGEQFF.

This clonotype has ten or more counts. The chain couples TRBV11-2 to TRBJ2-1; TRBD2 matches at 14 bases. This CDR3 has 16 amino acids. Losses at the gene ends were 5 bases for V and 7 bases for J; bases not matched to a gene: 7. The V gene's germline CDR1 is SGHAT and CDR2 FQNNGV. As DNA, the CDR3 is TGTGCCAGCAGCCGACTAGCGGGAGGGCAGGGGAATGAGCAGTTCTTC. This codes for CASSRLAGGQGNEQFF. Supplemented by reference TRBV11-2 and TRBJ2-1, the full variable domain reads EAGVAQSPRYKIIEKRQSVAFWCNPISGHATLYWYQQILGQGPKLLIQFQNNGVVDDSQLPKDRFSAERLKGVDSTLKIQPAKLEDSAVYLCASSRLAGGQGNEQFFGPGTRLTVL.

This clonotype was recorded at least ten times. V and J are TRBV7-6 and TRBJ2-1; 8 bases fit TRBD1. This CDR3 is 16 amino acids long. The germline V gene encodes CDR1 SGHVS and CDR2 FNYEAQ. V gave up 5 bases and J gave up 9 bases; unmatched junction bases: 15. CDR3 DNA: TGTGCCAGCAGCCCTTCCCAGGGGCAGGGGGCTTTTGAGCAGTTCTTC. Translation gives CASSPSQGQGAFEQFF.

This clonotype was observed a few times. The chain couples TRBV5-4 to TRBJ2-5, with no clear D. CDR3 length: 17 amino acids. Trimming removed 1 base from V and 1 base from J, with 17 bases in between. The germline CDR1 and CDR2 sequences are SGHNT and YYREEE (reference sequence). The CDR3 DNA reads TGTGCCAGCAGCTTGAGAGGTTCCGGACGGCTCCAAGAGACCCAGTACTTC. Translated, it gives CASSLRGSGRLQETQYF.

The sample holds a few counts of this clonotype. Given the absence of the conserved phenylalanine or tryptophan at the CDR3 end, a read error is likely. It is unclear where the CDR3 begins or ends on the DNA, so no DNA is shown, and the CDR3 is as TCRdb lists it. The chain combines TRBV18 with TRBJ2-5; the table's D call of TRBD2 was not tested on the DNA. The CDR3 region is 13 residues in length, termini included. The germline V gene encodes CDR1 KGHSH and CDR2 LQKENI. The CDR3 protein is CASSLADTREATI.

This clonotype was found many times. V gene TRBV28 combines with J gene TRBJ1-5; 7 nucleotides align to TRBD1. V dropped 5 bases and J dropped 7; count of bases not matched to a gene: 8. The germline CDR1 and CDR2 sequences are MDHEN and SYDVKM. The CDR3 runs 14 residues. The CDR3 DNA follows: TGTGCCAGCAGTGAACTACAGGGGTGGCAGCCCCAGCATTTT. This codes for CASSELQGWQPQHF.

In this sample, this clonotype turned up many times. The V and J genes are TRBV25-1 and TRBJ1-2, with 11 positions matching TRBD1. Per the germline V gene, CDR1 is MGHDK and CDR2 is SYGVNS. This CDR3 has 17 residues. The V and J ends lost 0 bases and 3 bases, in that order; junction bases with no gene match: 6. CDR3 sequence: CASSEYIGDRGDYGYTF. As DNA, the CDR3 is TGTGCCAGCAGTGAATATATAGGGGACAGGGGGGACTATGGCTACACCTTC.

This clonotype was detected only a few times. The CDR3 DNA reads as TGTGCCAGCAGTTTACCGGGAGATACCGGAAACCCCGGGGAGCTGTTTTTT. Protein product: CASSLPGDTGNPGELFF. The chain has TRBV28 and TRBJ2-2, with D perhaps matching TRBD2 (6 bases). V shed 2 bases and J shed 6 bases, with 19 bases lying between them. The germline V gene has CDR1 MDHEN and CDR2 SYDVKM. This CDR3 comprises 17 residues.

This clonotype has at least ten counts. J is TRBJ2-1 and V is TRBV7-3; 12 bases are a match to TRBD2. The germline V gene has CDR1 SGHTA and CDR2 FQGTGA. Trimming took 1 base from V and 7 from J; bases not matched to a gene: 5. This CDR3 contains 16 residues. CDR3 residues: CASSLRASGGGNEQFF. CDR3 bases: TGTGCCAGCAGCTTAAGGGCTAGCGGGGGGGGGAATGAGCAGTTCTTC.

The chain has TRBV4-1 and TRBJ2-2, with D tentatively TRBD2 (5 bases). From germline, CDR1 is MGHRA and CDR2 YSYEKL. Trimming shortened V by 1 base and J by 2 bases, and 11 bases separated the two germline ends. CDR3 length: 16 residues. The CDR3 loop reads CASSQGGSGNTGELFF. The DNA of the CDR3 is TGCGCCAGCAGCCAAGGGGGAAGCGGAAACACCGGGGAGCTGTTTTTT.

Only a few counts were recorded for this clonotype. The V gene is TRBV14, the J gene TRBJ2-3, with a weak D call TRBD1 (6 bases). The CDR3 is 17 residues long. Germline V gene lookup returns CDR1 SGHDN and CDR2 FVKESK. The germline V and J ends were trimmed by 0 bases and 3 bases, with 16 bases remaining between them. The CDR3 sequence: CASSQEKSGVWTDTQYF. CDR3 in DNA: TGTGCCAGCAGCCAAGAAAAGTCAGGGGTATGGACAGATACGCAGTATTTT. Filled out from reference TRBV14 and TRBJ2-3, the complete variable domain reads EAGVTQFPSHSVIEKGQTVTLRCDPISGHDNLYWYRRVMGKEIKFLLHFVKESKQDESGMPNNRFLAERTGGTYSTLKVQPAELEDSGVYFCASSQEKSGVWTDTQYFGPGTRLTVL.